The text below deals with one TCR beta chain. The data were obtained in a study of pediatric ulcerative colitis. The CDR3 runs to 19 residues. CDR1 and CDR2 (germline): SEHNR, FQNEAQ (reference sequence). V lost 3 bases and J lost 5; bases outside the gene matches: 15. Here immunoSEQ multiplex PCR was the method, and the copy in TCRdb shows in-frame clones only, minus some. The sample consists of some 25,000 clones, approximately 71% of them appearing once. Rectal tissue came from one to two pinch biopsies taken at colonoscopy. This clonotype originated in a boy between 10 and 17 years old with severe ulcerative colitis. The chain joins TRBV7-9 to TRBJ2-2, with 10 bases identical to TRBD2. Sequencing used gut tissue. The CDR3 nucleotides read TGTGCCAGCAGCTTCGTGGCGAGCGGGAGGGGAGGAAAAACCGGGGAGCTGTTTTTT. It is translated as CASSFVASGRGGKTGELFF.